This T cell receptor beta chain was sequenced in a study of T cell changes during pregnancy in multiple sclerosis. The repertoire was sequenced with immunoSEQ multiplex PCR; TCRdb's copy has only in-frame clones and lacks some. The sample holds about 46,000 clones, under 95% seen once. In this sample, this clone turned up once. The specimen was CD8+ T cells from peripheral blood mononuclear cells, collected in the second trimester of pregnancy. This clonotype was sampled from a female donor with multiple sclerosis, enrolled in a pregnancy study.

The CDR3 region is CASSLFHSTYNSPLHF. In DNA form, the CDR3 reads TGTGCCAGCAGCTTATTTCACTCAACCTATAATTCACCCCTCCACTTT. V usage is TRBV13 and J usage is TRBJ1-6, with unresolved D. Germline V gene lookup returns CDR1 PRHDT and CDR2 FYEKMQ (reference sequence). The length of the CDR3 is 16 residues. Between the trimmed V and J ends, which lost 2 bases and 2 bases, there was a span of 10 bases.